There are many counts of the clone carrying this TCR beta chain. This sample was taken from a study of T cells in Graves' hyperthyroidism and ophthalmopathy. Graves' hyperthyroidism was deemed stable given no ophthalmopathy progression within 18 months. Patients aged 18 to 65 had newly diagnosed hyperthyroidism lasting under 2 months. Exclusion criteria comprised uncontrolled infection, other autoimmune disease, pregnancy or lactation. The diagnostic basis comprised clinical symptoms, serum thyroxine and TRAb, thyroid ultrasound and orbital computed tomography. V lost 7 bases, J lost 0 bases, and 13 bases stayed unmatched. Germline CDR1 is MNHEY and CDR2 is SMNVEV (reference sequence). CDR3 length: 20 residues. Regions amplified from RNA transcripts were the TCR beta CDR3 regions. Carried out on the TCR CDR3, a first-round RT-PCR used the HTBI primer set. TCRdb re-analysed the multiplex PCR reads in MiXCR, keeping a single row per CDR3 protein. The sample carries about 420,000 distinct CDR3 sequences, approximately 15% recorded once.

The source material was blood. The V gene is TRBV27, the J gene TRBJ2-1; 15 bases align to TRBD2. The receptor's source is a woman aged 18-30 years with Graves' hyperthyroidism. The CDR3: CASKSPGLAGGGSSYNEQFF. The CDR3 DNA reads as TGTGCCAGCAAATCCCCGGGACTAGCGGGAGGAGGGAGCTCCTACAATGAGCAGTTCTTC.